Sequencing of this T cell receptor (beta chain) was carried out in a study of T-cell memory formation after mild COVID-19. The overall study: Most TCR clusters belonged to a single donor.

Study-level findings and limits: The study found balanced CD4/CD8 in clones contracting day 15 to 85 and a CD4+ lean in later expanders. Second-wave clones with a day 37 peak had unconfirmed SARS-CoV-2 specificity.

A note on this clonotype: What it binds is unknown.

The CDR3 length is 15 residues. V was clipped by 0 bases and J by 5 bases, with 11 bases between them. The germline CDR1 and CDR2 sequences are DFQATT and SNEGSKA (reference sequence). One entry per CDR3 protein results from TCRdb running MiXCR on the 5' RACE reads. In the table there are about 430,000 distinct CDR3 sequences, about 24% of which are singletons. Sequenced material: PBMCs or a T cell subset sorted from them (not recorded which). The chain carries TRBV20-1 and TRBJ1-6; D gene unclear. The clonotype comes from an adult woman who had mild COVID-19 (a few samples of this study predate the infection). Cell type and time point are not known. In nucleotides, the CDR3 is TGCAGTGCTAGAGATCTAGGCTTGGATAATTCACCCCTCCACTTT. The encoded protein is CSARDLGLDNSPLHF.